These 20 T cell receptor beta chains originate from one sample sequenced in a study of blood T cell repertoires in COVID-19. Some clones are missing from TCRdb's copy, which holds only in-frame ones; the method was immunoSEQ multiplex PCR. The table has approximately 300,000 clones, around 87% seen once. Input material: PBMCs or T cells enriched from blood (not recorded which). These receptors were taken from a woman aged 25 to 45 who had recovered from COVID-19.

The CDR3 is CASSRGVGTEAFF. For the CDR3, the DNA is TGCGCCAGCAGCCGCGGGGTGGGCACTGAAGCTTTCTTT. The chain recombines TRBV10-2 with TRBJ1-1; D remains ambiguous. CDR1 is WSHSY and CDR2 is SAAADI in the germline V gene. Trimming removed 6 bases at V and 4 bases at J, with 12 bases between. The CDR3 loop spans 13 amino acids.

The chain combines TRBV28 with TRBJ1-5, with 7 bases that match TRBD1. CDR3 length equals 13 residues. Losses at the gene ends were 7 bases for V and 5 bases for J; bases not matched to a gene: 5. CDR1 is MDHEN, CDR2 SYDVKM, per germline. This CDR3 reads CASNQGGHQPQHF. CDR3 DNA sequence: TGTGCCAGCAACCAGGGGGGTCATCAGCCCCAGCATTTT.

V is TRBV5-1 and J is TRBJ2-1, with TRBD2 identical over 12 bases. From germline, CDR1 is SGHRS and CDR2 YFSETQ. CDR3 length: 16 amino acids. Trimming removed 0 bases from V and 4 bases from J; junction bases left unmatched: 2. CDR3 sequence: CASSLVLAGGYNEQFF. In DNA form, the CDR3 reads TGCGCCAGCAGCTTGGTCCTAGCGGGGGGGTACAATGAGCAGTTCTTC.

The chain couples TRBV7-2 to TRBJ1-5; perhaps TRBD1 as D (5 bases). CDR1 is SGHTA, CDR2 FQGNSA, per germline. Trimming left V 2 bases short and J 6 bases short, with 8 bases between. The CDR3 has 13 residues. The CDR3 spells CASSLPTGQPQHF. CDR3 nucleotide sequence: TGTGCCAGCAGCTTACCCACAGGTCAGCCCCAGCATTTT.

The chain employs TRBV2 and TRBJ1-1; D is unresolved. This CDR3 contains 12 residues. Trimming left V 10 bases short and J 2 bases short, with 11 bases between. From germline, CDR1 is SNHLY and CDR2 FYNNEI. CDR3 residues: CATSEFNTEAFF. CDR3 coding DNA: TGTGCCACCAGCGAGTTCAACACTGAAGCTTTCTTT.

The chain combines TRBV11-2 with TRBJ2-5; 8 bases fit TRBD2. Germline lookup yields CDR1 SGHAT and CDR2 FQNNGV. The V and J ends lost 1 base and 5 bases, in that order; junction bases with no gene match: 6. The CDR3 is 15 amino acids. The CDR3 coding sequence is TGTGCCAGCAGCTTAGCCCAGCGGGGGTGGGAGACCCAGTACTTC. This translates into CASSLAQRGWETQYF. The variable domain in full, completed from reference TRBV11-2 and TRBJ2-5, reads EAGVAQSPRYKIIEKRQSVAFWCNPISGHATLYWYQQILGQGPKLLIQFQNNGVVDDSQLPKDRFSAERLKGVDSTLKIQPAKLEDSAVYLCASSLAQRGWETQYFGPGTRLLVL.

In its sample, this clone was seen a few times. The chain uses TRBV24-1 and TRBJ1-5; 7 bases are shared with TRBD1. The CDR3 has 14 amino acids. The ends lost 3 bases at V and 12 bases at J; junction bases unmatched: 10. Per germline, CDR1 KGHDR and CDR2 SFDVKD. The CDR3 spells CATSDRDSSPNQHF. The CDR3 DNA reads TGTGCCACCAGTGATCGGGACAGCTCCCCTAACCAGCATTTT.

In this sample, this clone turned up once. The V call is TRBV9, the J call TRBJ1-2, with 12 bases aligning to TRBD1. This CDR3 region has 16 residues. The germline V gene has CDR1 SGDLS and CDR2 YYNGEE. V shed 0 bases, J shed 6 bases, and the junction held 6 bases outside the gene matches. The CDR3 is CASSVGSGTGGNGYTF. CDR3 bases: TGTGCCAGCAGCGTAGGTTCCGGGACAGGGGGCAATGGCTACACCTTC.

The chain is built from TRBV7-2 and TRBJ1-2; 8 nucleotides agree with TRBD1. From germline, CDR1 is SGHTA and CDR2 FQGNSA. This CDR3 is built from 14 residues. V lost 1 base, J lost 8 bases, and 6 bases stayed unmatched. CDR3: CASSLVQGAGGYTF. The CDR3 nucleotides read TGTGCCAGCAGCTTAGTTCAGGGGGCAGGCGGCTACACCTTC.

This clone was observed a few times. The chain recombines TRBV10-3 with TRBJ1-1; 7 bases agree with TRBD1. The germline gives CDR1 ENHRY, CDR2 SYGVKD. The junction had 7 bases not matched to a gene; V was cut back by 6 bases and J by 3 bases. This CDR3 region has 14 residues. The CDR3 loop reads CAISSTGYDTEAFF. The CDR3, as DNA: TGTGCCATCAGCTCGACAGGGTATGACACTGAAGCTTTCTTT.

In nucleotides, the CDR3 is TGTGCCAGCAGTCCCCCCCCGGGACAGGGGGGGACTGAAGCTTTCTTT. Translation gives CASSPPPGQGGTEAFF. The chain combines TRBV28 with TRBJ1-1, with 11 bases that match TRBD1. This CDR3 region has 16 residues. J was trimmed by 5 bases and V by 5 bases; bases with no gene match: 10. Germline V gene data show CDR1 as MDHEN and CDR2 as SYDVKM.

This rearrangement joins TRBV5-1 to TRBJ1-4, with D perhaps matching TRBD1 (5 bases). The CDR3 runs 14 residues. Germline CDR1 SGHRS, CDR2 YFSETQ. V lost 3 bases and J 6 bases, leaving 12 bases between the germline ends. This chain's CDR3 is CASSSWTGDEKLFF. CDR3 nucleotide sequence: TGCGCCAGCAGCTCTTGGACGGGGGATGAAAAACTGTTTTTT.

The gene calls are TRBV2 and TRBJ1-2, with TRBD1 matching over 8 bases. Germline CDR1 SNHLY, CDR2 FYNNEI. The V segment lost 8 bases and the J segment 7 bases; nucleotides outside the gene matches: 21. The CDR3 extends over 17 amino acids. CDR3 sequence: CASFFRQGPLSESGYTF. The CDR3 bases are TGTGCCAGCTTTTTCCGACAGGGGCCGCTTAGCGAGTCTGGCTACACCTTC.

V usage is TRBV5-6 and J usage is TRBJ1-2, with a weak D call TRBD1 (5 bases). The CDR3 length is 13 residues. Per the germline V gene, CDR1 is SGHDT and CDR2 is YYEEEE. V was cut by 4 bases and J by 7 bases, with 14 bases left in between. CDR3 region: CASSLDRGFGYTF. The CDR3 DNA reads TGTGCCAGCAGCCTCGATAGGGGATTTGGCTACACCTTC.

The chain combines TRBV6-1 with TRBJ1-1; tentatively, D is TRBD1 (6 bases). The CDR3 loop spans 13 amino acids. Germline V CDR1 and CDR2: MNHNS, SASEGT. Trimming left V 3 bases short and J 5 bases short, with 10 bases between. The CDR3 loop reads CASSDSGTTEAFF. As DNA, the CDR3 is TGTGCCAGCAGTGATTCGGGGACAACTGAAGCTTTCTTT.

This chain connects TRBV6-5 to TRBJ2-7, with 10 nucleotides matching TRBD1. CDR1 and CDR2 from the germline V gene are MNHEY and SVGAGI. This CDR3 is built from 14 residues. V lost 6 bases, J lost 4 bases, and 6 bases stayed unmatched. CDR3 loop: CASSWDRGTYEQYF. The CDR3 nucleotides read TGTGCCAGCAGCTGGGACAGGGGTACTTACGAGCAGTACTTC.

J is TRBJ2-3 and V is TRBV24-1; tentative D call: TRBD2 (6 bases). CDR1 and CDR2 from the germline V gene are KGHDR and SFDVKD. V was pared by 5 bases and J by 1 base, with 18 bases between. The CDR3 consists of 17 residues. In DNA form, the CDR3 reads TGTGCCACCAGTGGGGGCCCTAGCGATGGTGGCACAGATACGCAGTATTTT. This sequence encodes CATSGGPSDGGTDTQYF.

The CDR3 is CASNQRAGETQYF. CDR3 nucleotides: TGTGCCAGCAACCAAAGGGCGGGGGAGACCCAGTACTTC. The chain couples TRBV2 to TRBJ2-5; a possible D gene is TRBD2 (6 bases). The CDR3 is made up of 13 amino acids. Looked up from germline, CDR1 is SNHLY and CDR2 is FYNNEI. The V and J ends lost 7 bases and 5 bases respectively, with 14 bases between them.

The chain employs TRBV4-1 and TRBJ2-4, with D tentatively TRBD2 (5 bases). Germline V gene sequence: CDR1 MGHRA, CDR2 YSYEKL. The CDR3 covers 15 residues. V was trimmed by 0 bases and J by 4 bases, leaving 10 bases between them. CDR3 in amino acids: CASSQEGGRKNIQYF. CDR3 bases: TGCGCCAGCAGCCAAGAAGGAGGACGAAAAAACATTCAGTACTTC.

This sequence joins TRBV27 and TRBJ1-1, with 10 bases matching TRBD1. Trimming at V came to 4 bases and at J to 7 bases, leaving 6 bases not matched to a gene. Germline V gives CDR1 MNHEY, CDR2 SMNVEV (reference sequence). The CDR3 covers 14 residues. The chain's CDR3 is CASSSGTGVNEAFF. The CDR3 nucleotides are TGTGCCAGCAGTTCCGGGACAGGGGTGAATGAAGCTTTCTTT.